This is a list of T cell receptor beta chains from one sample in a study of shared clonotypes between healthy human individuals. This table comes from immunoSEQ multiplex PCR, and its TCRdb copy is limited to in-frame clones, with some not included. This sample yields about 1.9 million clones, of which around 93% are seen a single time; about 1.7% belongs to the top ten. The sequenced material came from naive CD8+ T cells from PBMCs. Source of these receptors: a man aged 18 to 29 in good health. Some clones in this sample may be carry-over from other donors' samples. The CDR3 runs from the conserved cysteine through the conserved F or W. The D gene is left open where the match is weak. The size field is filled for only some rows; it gives once, few, many or a size class.

DNA: TGCAGCGTTAGCGGGGGACTAGCGGGAGAGTTACCCACAGATACGCAGTATTTT; CDR3: CSVSGGLAGELPTDTQYF; V: TRBV29-1; size: -; D: TRBD2; J: TRBJ2-3
DNA: TGTGCCAGCAGCTTAGATCTGTGGGGCGCTGGAAACACCATATATTTT; CDR3: CASSLDLWGAGNTIYF; V: TRBV7-6; size: -; D: -; J: TRBJ1-3
DNA: TGCGCCAGCAGCCCCGGGGTTGCCGAGACCCAGTACTTC; CDR3: CASSPGVAETQYF; V: TRBV4-1; size: -; D: -; J: TRBJ2-5
DNA: TGTGCCAGCAGCTTAGTCTCCGGGGGTTGGGACACCGGGGAGCTGTTTTTT; CDR3: CASSLVSGGWDTGELFF; V: TRBV7-9; size: -; D: -; J: TRBJ2-2
DNA: TGTGCCTGGAGTGTACTGCGCGACGGCGGCTACACCTTC; CDR3: CAWSVLRDGGYTF; V: TRBV30; size: once; D: -; J: TRBJ1-2
DNA: TGTGCCAGCAGCGACTTCCCCCGAGCGGCGGGACCGAGCACAGATACGCAGTATTTT; CDR3: CASSDFPRAAGPSTDTQYF; V: TRBV9; size: -; D: -; J: TRBJ2-3
DNA: TGTGCCAGCAGCCCGTCGGGCAGGAGCTCCTACAATGAGCAGTTCTTC; CDR3: CASSPSGRSSYNEQFF; V: TRBV27; size: -; D: -; J: TRBJ2-1
DNA: TGTGCCACCAGCGGGAGGACAGGGCAAGAGACCCAGTACTTC; CDR3: CATSGRTGQETQYF; V: TRBV15; size: -; D: TRBD1; J: TRBJ2-5
DNA: TGTGCCAGCAGCTTAATAACGGGACAGGGACAAGAGACCCAGTACTTC; CDR3: CASSLITGQGQETQYF; V: TRBV7-3; size: -; D: TRBD1; J: TRBJ2-5
DNA: TGTGCCAGCAGCTTAGAGGCAGGGGGCAAGGGCACGCAGTATTTT; CDR3: CASSLEAGGKGTQYF; V: TRBV7-9; size: -; D: TRBD1; J: TRBJ2-3
DNA: TGTGCCAGCAGCTCACGCTACGAGCAGTACTTC; CDR3: CASSSRYEQYF; V: TRBV5-4; size: -; D: -; J: TRBJ2-7
DNA: TGTGCCAGCAGGGCGGGGACTGGCTCCTACGAGCAGTACTTC; CDR3: CASRAGTGSYEQYF; V: TRBV27; size: -; D: -; J: TRBJ2-7
DNA: TGTGCCAGCAGTGTCGTGGGGTTTGGAACTAATGAAAAACTGTTTTTT; CDR3: CASSVVGFGTNEKLFF; V: TRBV2; size: -; D: -; J: TRBJ1-4